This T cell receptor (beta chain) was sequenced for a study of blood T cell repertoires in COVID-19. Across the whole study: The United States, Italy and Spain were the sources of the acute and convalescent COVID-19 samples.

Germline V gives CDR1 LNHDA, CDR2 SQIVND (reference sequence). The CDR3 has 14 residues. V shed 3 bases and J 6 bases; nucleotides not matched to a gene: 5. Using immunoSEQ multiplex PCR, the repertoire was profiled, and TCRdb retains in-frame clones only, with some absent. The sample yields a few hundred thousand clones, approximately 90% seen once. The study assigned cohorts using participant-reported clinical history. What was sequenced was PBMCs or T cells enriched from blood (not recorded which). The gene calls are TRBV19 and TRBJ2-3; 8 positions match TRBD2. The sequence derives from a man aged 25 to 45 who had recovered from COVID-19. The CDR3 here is CASSIRGGPDTQYF. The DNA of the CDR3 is TGTGCCAGTAGTATCCGGGGGGGCCCGGATACGCAGTATTTT.